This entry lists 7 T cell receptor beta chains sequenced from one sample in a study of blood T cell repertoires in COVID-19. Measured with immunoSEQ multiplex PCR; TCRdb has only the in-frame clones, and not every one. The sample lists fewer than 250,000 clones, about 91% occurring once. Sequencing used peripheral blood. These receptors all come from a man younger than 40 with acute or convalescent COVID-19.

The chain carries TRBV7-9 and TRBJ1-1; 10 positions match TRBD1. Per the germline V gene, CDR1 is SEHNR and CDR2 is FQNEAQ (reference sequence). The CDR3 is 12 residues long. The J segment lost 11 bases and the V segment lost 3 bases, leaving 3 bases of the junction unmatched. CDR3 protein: CASSFDRGQAFF. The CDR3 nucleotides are TGTGCCAGCAGCTTTGACAGGGGGCAGGCTTTCTTT.

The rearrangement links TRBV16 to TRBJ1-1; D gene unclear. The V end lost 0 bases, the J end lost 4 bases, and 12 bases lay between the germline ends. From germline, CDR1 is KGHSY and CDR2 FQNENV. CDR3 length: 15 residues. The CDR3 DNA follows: TGTGCCAGCAGCCAATCAGGTCTCCGGGGCACTGAAGCTTTCTTT. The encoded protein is CASSQSGLRGTEAFF.

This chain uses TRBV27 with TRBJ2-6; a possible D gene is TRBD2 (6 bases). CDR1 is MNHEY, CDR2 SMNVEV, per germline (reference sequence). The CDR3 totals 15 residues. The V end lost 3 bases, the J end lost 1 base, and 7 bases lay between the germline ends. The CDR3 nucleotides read TGTGCCAGCAGTTTCGGACTATCTGGGGCCAACGTCCTGACTTTC. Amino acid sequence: CASSFGLSGANVLTF.

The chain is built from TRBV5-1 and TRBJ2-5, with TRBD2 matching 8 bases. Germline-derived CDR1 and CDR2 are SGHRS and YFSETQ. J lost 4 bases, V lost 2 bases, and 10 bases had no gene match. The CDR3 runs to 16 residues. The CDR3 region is CASSLSKTSDGETQYF. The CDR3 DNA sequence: TGCGCCAGCAGCTTATCAAAGACTAGCGATGGAGAGACCCAGTACTTC. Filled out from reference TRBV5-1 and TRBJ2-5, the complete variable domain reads KAGVTQTPRYLIKTRGQQVTLSCSPISGHRSVSWYQQTPGQGLQFLFEYFSETQRNKGNFPGRFSGRQFSNSRSEMNVSTLELGDSALYLCASSLSKTSDGETQYFGPGTRLLVL.

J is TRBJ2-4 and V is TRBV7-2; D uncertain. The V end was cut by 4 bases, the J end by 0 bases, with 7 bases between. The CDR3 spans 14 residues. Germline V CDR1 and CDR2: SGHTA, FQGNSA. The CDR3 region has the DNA TGTGCCAGCAGCTCTGGGCCAGCCAAAAACATTCAGTACTTC. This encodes CASSSGPAKNIQYF.

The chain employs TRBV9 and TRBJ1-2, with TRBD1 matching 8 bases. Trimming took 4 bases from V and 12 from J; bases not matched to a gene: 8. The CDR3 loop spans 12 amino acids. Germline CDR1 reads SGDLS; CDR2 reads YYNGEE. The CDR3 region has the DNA TGTGCCAGCAGCCCGAACAGGGGGTCACACACCTTC. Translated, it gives CASSPNRGSHTF.

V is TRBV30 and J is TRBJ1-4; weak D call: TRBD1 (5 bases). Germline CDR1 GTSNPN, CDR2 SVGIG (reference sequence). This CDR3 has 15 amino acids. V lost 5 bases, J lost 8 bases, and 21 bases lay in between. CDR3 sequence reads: CAWGTLGRVGEKLFF. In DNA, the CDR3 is TGTGCCTGGGGAACATTAGGCAGGGTTGGAGAAAAACTGTTTTTT.